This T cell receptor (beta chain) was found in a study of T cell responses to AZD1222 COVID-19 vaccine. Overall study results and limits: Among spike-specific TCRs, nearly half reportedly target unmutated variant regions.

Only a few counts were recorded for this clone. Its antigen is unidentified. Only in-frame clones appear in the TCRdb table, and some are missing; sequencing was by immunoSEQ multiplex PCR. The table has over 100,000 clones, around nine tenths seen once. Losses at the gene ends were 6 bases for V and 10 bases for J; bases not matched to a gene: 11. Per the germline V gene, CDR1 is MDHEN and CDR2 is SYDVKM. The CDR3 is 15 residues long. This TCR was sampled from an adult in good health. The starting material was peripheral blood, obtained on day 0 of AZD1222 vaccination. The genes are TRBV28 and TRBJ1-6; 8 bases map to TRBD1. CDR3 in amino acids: CASSQIGQGGSPLHF. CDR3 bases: TGTGCCAGCAGCCAAATTGGACAGGGAGGCTCACCCCTCCACTTT.